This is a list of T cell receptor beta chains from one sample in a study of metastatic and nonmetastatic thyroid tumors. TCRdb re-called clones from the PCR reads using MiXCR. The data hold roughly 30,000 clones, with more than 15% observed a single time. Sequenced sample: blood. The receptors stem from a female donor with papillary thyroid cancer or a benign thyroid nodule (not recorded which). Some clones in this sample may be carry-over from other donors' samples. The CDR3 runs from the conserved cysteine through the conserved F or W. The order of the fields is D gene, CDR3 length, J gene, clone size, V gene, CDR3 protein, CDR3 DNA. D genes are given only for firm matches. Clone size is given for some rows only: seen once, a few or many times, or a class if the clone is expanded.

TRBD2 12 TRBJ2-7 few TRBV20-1 CSPSPGGYEQYF TGCAGTCCTAGCCCGGGGGGGTACGAGCAGTACTTC
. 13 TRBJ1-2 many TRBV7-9 CASSHGRVYGYTF TGTGCCAGCAGCCACGGGAGGGTCTATGGCTACACCTTC
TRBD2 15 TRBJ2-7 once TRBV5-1 CASSSGTRGADEQYF TGCGCCAGCAGCTCCGGGACTAGGGGGGCGGACGAGCAGTACTTC
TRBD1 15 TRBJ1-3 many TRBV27 CASSSGQGGGNTIYF TGTGCCAGCAGTTCGGGACAGGGAGGTGGAAACACCATATATTTT
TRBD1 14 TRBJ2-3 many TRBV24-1 CATRPGQGSFRQYF TGTGCCACCAGGCCGGGACAGGGATCATTTCGGCAGTATTTT
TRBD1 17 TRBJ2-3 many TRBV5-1 CASSSDWTGGPTDTQYF TGCGCCAGCAGCTCCGATTGGACAGGGGGACCCACAGATACGCAGTATTTT
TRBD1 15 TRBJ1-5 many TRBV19 CASRKDREDNQPQHF TGTGCCAGTAGAAAGGACAGGGAAGACAATCAGCCCCAGCATTTT
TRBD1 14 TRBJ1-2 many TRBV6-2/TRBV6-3 CASSRQGDYARYTF TGTGCCAGCAGTAGACAGGGGGATTATGCGCGCTACACCTTC
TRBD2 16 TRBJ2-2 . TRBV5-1 CASSLDSSGSTGELFF TGCGCCAGCAGCTTGGACTCTAGCGGTTCCACCGGGGAGCTGTTTTTT
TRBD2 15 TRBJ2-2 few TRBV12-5 CASGEAGVITGELFF TGTGCTAGTGGTGAAGCGGGAGTAATTACCGGGGAGCTGTTTTTT
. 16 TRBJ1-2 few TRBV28 CASRMPPGQEGYGYTF TGTGCCAGCAGAATGCCCCCGGGACAAGAGGGATATGGCTACACATTC
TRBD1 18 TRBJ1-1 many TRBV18 CASSPLGPGGRMNTEAFF TGTGCCAGCTCACCACTTGGACCAGGGGGTAGGATGAACACTGAAGCTTTCTTT
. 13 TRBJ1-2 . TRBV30 CAWRIVGGNGYTF TGTGCCTGGAGAATTGTTGGCGGAAATGGCTACACCTTC
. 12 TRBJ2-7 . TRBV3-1 CASSQDQYEQYF TGTGCCAGCAGCCAAGATCAATACGAGCAGTACTTC
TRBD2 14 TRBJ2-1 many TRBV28 CASSSGGFRSEQFF TGTGCCAGCAGTAGCGGGGGGTTTAGGAGTGAGCAGTTCTTC
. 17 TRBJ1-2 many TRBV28 CASSPTRRRGPGYGYTF TGTGCCAGCAGTCCTACCCGCCGGCGAGGTCCCGGCTATGGCTACACCTTC
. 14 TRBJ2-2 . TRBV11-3 CASSSEGQSGELFF TGTGCCAGCAGCTCGGAGGGACAGTCCGGGGAGCTGTTTTTT
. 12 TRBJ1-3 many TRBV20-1 CSARGPGDTIYF TGCAGTGCTAGAGGGCCCGGGGACACCATATATTTT
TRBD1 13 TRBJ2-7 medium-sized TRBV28 CASSLTGDYEQYF TGTGCCAGCAGCCTAACAGGGGACTACGAGCAGTACTTC
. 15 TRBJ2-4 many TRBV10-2 CASSESVELLNIQYF TGCGCCAGCAGTGAGTCTGTGGAGCTCTTAAACATTCAGTACTTC
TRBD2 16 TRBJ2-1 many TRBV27 CASSFVGQREGNEQFF TGTGCCAGCAGTTTCGTGGGCCAGCGGGAGGGTAATGAGCAGTTCTTC
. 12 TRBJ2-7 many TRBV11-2 CASSSQSYEQYF TGTGCCAGCAGCTCACAGAGCTACGAGCAGTACTTC
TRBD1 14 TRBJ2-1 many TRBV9 CASSRQGMLNEQFF TGTGCCAGCAGCCGACAGGGGATGTTGAATGAGCAGTTCTTC
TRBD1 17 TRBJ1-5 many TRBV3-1 CASSQDYSGQEGQPQHF TGTGCCAGCAGCCAAGATTACTCCGGACAGGAAGGTCAGCCCCAGCATTTT
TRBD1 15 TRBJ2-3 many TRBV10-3 CAISAGTGDADTQYF TGTGCCATCAGTGCCGGGACAGGGGACGCAGATACGCAGTATTTT
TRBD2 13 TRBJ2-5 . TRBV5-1 CASSRTSQETQYF TGCGCCAGCAGCCGGACTAGCCAAGAGACCCAGTACTTC
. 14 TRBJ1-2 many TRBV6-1 CASTDSSDSYGYTF TGTGCCAGCACCGACAGCTCAGATAGCTATGGCTACACCTTC
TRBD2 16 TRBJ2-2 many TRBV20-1 CSARDRLAGETGELFF TGCAGTGCTAGAGACCGACTAGCGGGGGAAACCGGGGAGCTGTTTTTT
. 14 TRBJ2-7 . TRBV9 CARSADRGAGEQYF TGTGCCAGGAGCGCTGATAGGGGTGCGGGGGAGCAGTACTTC
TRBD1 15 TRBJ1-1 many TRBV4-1 CASSLRDRDNTEAFF TGCGCCAGCAGCCTTAGGGACAGGGATAACACTGAAGCTTTCTTT
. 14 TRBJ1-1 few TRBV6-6 CASSYSTGGTEAFF TGTGCCAGCAGTTACTCGACTGGGGGGACTGAAGCTTTCTTT
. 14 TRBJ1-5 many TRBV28 CASVRGWGDQPQHF TGTGCCAGCGTGCGAGGGTGGGGCGATCAGCCCCAGCATTTT
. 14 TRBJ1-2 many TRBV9 CASSVYGTNYGYTF TGTGCCAGCAGCGTCTATGGCACTAACTATGGCTACACCTTC
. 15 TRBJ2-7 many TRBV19 CASRGIEYGIYEQYF TGTGCCAGTCGCGGTATTGAATATGGAATCTACGAGCAGTACTTC
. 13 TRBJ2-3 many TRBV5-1 CAGSSQSTDTQYF TGCGCCGGCAGCAGCCAAAGCACAGATACGCAGTATTTT
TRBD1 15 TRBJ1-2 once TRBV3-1 CASIYPGQGRNGDTF TGTGCCAGCATCTACCCGGGACAGGGTAGGAATGGCGACACCTTC
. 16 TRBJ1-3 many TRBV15 CATSRDVSGFGNTIYF TGTGCCACCAGCAGAGATGTATCAGGCTTTGGAAACACCATATATTTT
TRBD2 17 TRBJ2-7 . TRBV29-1 CSVAGLAGGGRPYEQYF TGCAGCGTTGCTGGACTAGCGGGGGGGGGCCGGCCCTACGAGCAGTACTTC
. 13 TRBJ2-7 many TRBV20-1 CSARPRSSYEQYF TGCAGTGCTCGACCCCGAAGCTCCTACGAGCAGTACTTC
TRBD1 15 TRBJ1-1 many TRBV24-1 CATREGGTVNTEAFF TGTGCCACCAGGGAGGGCGGGACAGTGAACACTGAAGCTTTCTTT
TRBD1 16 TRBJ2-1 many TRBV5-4 CASSPPGTGSWNEQFF TGTGCCAGCAGCCCCCCCGGGACAGGGTCGTGGAATGAGCAGTTCTTC
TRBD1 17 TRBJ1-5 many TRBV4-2 CASSHGQGDYSNQPQHF TGTGCCAGCAGCCATGGACAGGGAGATTATAGCAATCAGCCCCAGCATTTT
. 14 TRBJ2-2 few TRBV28 CASSLTQGFVELFF TGTGCCAGCAGCCTAACCCAGGGATTCGTGGAGCTGTTTTTT
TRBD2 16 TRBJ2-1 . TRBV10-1 CASSPTLGTSGYDHFF TGCGCCAGCAGTCCGACACTTGGGACTAGTGGCTATGATCATTTCTTC
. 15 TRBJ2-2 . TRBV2 CARRRGRSNTGELFF TGTGCCAGAAGACGAGGGAGATCCAACACCGGGGAGCTGTTTTTT
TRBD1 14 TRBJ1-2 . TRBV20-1 CSAREDRGDYGYTF TGCAGTGCTAGAGAAGACAGGGGGGACTATGGCTACACCTTC
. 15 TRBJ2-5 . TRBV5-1 CASSLEDLLGETQYF TGCGCCAGCAGCCTGGAGGACCTCCTAGGGGAGACCCAGTACTTC
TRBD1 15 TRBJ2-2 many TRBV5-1 CASSGGTGDAGELFF TGCGCCAGCAGCGGCGGGACAGGGGATGCCGGGGAGCTGTTTTTT
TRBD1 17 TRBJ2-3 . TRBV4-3 CASSRELDREPTDTQYF TGCGCCAGCAGCCGAGAATTGGACAGGGAACCCACAGATACGCAGTATTTT